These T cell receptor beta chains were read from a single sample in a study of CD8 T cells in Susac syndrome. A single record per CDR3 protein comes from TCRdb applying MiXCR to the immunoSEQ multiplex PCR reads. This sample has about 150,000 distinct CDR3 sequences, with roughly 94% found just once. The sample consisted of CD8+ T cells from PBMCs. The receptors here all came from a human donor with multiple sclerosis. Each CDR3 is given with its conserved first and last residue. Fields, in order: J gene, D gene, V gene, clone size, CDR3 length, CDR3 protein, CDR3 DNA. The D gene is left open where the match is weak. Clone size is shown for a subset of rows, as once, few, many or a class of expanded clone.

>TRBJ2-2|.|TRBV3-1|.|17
CASSQGWTGANTGELFF
TGTGCCAGCAGCCAAGGTTGGACCGGGGCGAACACCGGGGAGCTGTTTTTT
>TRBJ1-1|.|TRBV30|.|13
CAWATGTNTEAFF
TGTGCCTGGGCAACAGGGACAAACACTGAAGCTTTCTTT
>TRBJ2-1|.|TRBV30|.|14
CAWSVRGDYNEQFF
TGTGCCTGGAGTGTAAGGGGGGATTACAATGAGCAGTTCTTC
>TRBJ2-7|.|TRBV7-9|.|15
CASSPPSQSSYEQYF
TGTGCCAGCAGCCCCCCGTCTCAGAGCTCCTACGAGCAGTACTTC
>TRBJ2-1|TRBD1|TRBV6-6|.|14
CASQGQSSYNEQFF
TGTGCCAGCCAGGGACAGAGCTCCTACAATGAGCAGTTCTTC
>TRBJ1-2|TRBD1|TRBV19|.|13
CASSIADRGQCTF
TGTGCCAGTAGTATAGCGGACAGGGGGCAGTGCACCTTC
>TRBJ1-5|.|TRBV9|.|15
CASSVGGNGNQPQHF
TGTGCCAGCAGCGTTGGAGGGAATGGCAATCAGCCCCAGCATTTT
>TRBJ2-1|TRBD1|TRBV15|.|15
CATSRDVTGFNEQFF
TGTGCCACCAGCAGAGATGTGACAGGGTTTAATGAGCAGTTCTTC
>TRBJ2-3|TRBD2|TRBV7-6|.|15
CASSPTSGVLDTQYF
TGTGCCAGCAGTCCTACTAGCGGGGTCTTGGATACGCAGTATTTT
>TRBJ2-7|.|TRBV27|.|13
CASSFLPSNEQYF
TGTGCCAGCAGTTTTCTTCCTAGCAACGAGCAGTACTTC
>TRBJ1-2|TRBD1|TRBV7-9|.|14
CASSPGTGAHGYTF
TGTGCCAGCAGCCCCGGGACAGGGGCTCATGGCTACACCTTC
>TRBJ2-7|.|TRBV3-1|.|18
CASSQDLPSTGRTYEQYF
TGTGCCAGCAGCCAAGATCTCCCTTCGACAGGACGTACCTACGAGCAGTACTTC
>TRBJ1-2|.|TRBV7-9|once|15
CASSLTPSVTYGYTF
TGTGCCAGCAGCTTAACCCCGTCAGTGACCTATGGCTACACCTTC
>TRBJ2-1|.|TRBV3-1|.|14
CASSQDMRGDEQFF
TGTGCCAGCAGCCAAGATATGCGTGGGGATGAGCAGTTCTTC
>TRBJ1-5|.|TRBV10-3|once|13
CAISDDSHQPQHF
TGTGCCATCAGTGATGACAGCCATCAGCCCCAGCATTTT
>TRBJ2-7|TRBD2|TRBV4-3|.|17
CASSQVALAGGPYEQYF
TGCGCCAGCAGCCAAGTTGCCCTAGCGGGGGGACCCTACGAGCAGTACTTC
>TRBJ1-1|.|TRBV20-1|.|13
CSARGTENTEAFF
TGCAGTGCTAGGGGGACGGAGAACACTGAAGCTTTCTTT
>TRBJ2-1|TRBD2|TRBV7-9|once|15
CASSSAGGTYNEQFF
TGTGCCAGCAGCTCGGCGGGGGGCACATACAATGAGCAGTTCTTC
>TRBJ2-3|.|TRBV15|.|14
CATSRDLFRDTQYF
TGTGCCACCAGCAGAGATTTGTTTAGAGATACGCAGTATTTT
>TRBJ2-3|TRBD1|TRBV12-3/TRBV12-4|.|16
CASSLRDRPYSDTQYF
TGTGCCAGCAGTTTACGGGACAGGCCATACTCAGATACGCAGTATTTT
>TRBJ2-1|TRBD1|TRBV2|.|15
CASRQGTGINHEQFF
TGTGCCAGCAGGCAAGGGACAGGTATCAATCATGAGCAGTTCTTC
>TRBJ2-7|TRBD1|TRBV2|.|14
CASRGQGGRPGQYF
TGTGCCAGCAGAGGACAGGGTGGACGCCCGGGGCAGTACTTC
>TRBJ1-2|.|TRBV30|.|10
CAWQGSGYTF
TGTGCCTGGCAGGGTTCGGGCTACACCTTC
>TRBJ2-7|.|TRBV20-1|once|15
CSARDKVGRSYEQYF
TGCAGTGCTAGAGATAAAGTCGGCAGGTCCTACGAGCAGTACTTC
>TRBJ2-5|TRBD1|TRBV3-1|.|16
CASSQDTTGTQETQYF
TGTGCCAGCAGCCAAGATACGACAGGGACCCAAGAGACCCAGTACTTC
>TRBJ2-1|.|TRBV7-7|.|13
CASTPLLGNEQFF
TGTGCTAGCACCCCCCTACTAGGCAATGAGCAGTTCTTC
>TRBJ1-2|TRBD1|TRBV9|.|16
CASSGHKTGGARSYTF
TGTGCCAGCAGCGGACATAAGACAGGGGGCGCCAGAAGCTACACCTTC
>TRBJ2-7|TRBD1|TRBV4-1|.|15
CASRVGTGRAYEQYF
TGCGCCAGCCGAGTCGGGACAGGGAGGGCCTACGAGCAGTACTTC
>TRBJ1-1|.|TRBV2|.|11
CASSEDSGAFF
TGTGCCAGCAGCGAGGACAGCGGAGCTTTCTTT
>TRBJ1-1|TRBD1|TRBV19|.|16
CASSILRDRLNTEAFF
TGTGCCAGTAGTATTCTGAGGGACAGACTGAACACTGAAGCTTTCTTT
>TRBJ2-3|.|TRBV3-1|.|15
CASSGMSRSTDTQYF
TGTGCCAGCAGCGGAATGAGCCGTAGCACAGATACGCAGTATTTT
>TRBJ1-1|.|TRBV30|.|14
CAWWAGIMNTEASF
TGTGCCTGGTGGGCGGGAATAATGAACACTGAAGCTTCCTTT
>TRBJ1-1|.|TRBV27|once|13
CASSEVMNTEAFF
TGTGCCAGCAGTGAGGTTATGAACACTGAAGCTTTCTTT
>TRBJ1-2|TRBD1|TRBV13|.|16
CASSRYSGDRVYGYTF
TGTGCCAGCAGCAGATATTCGGGGGACAGGGTCTATGGCTACACCTTC
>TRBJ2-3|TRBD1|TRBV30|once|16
CAWSSRDRGRRDTQYF
TGTGCCTGGAGCTCGAGGGACAGGGGGCGCCGAGATACGCAGTATTTT
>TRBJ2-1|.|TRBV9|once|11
CASSASNEQFF
TGTGCCAGCAGCGCCTCCAATGAGCAGTTCTTC
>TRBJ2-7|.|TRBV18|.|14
CASSLGDVSYEQYF
TGTGCCAGCTCACTGGGAGACGTATCCTACGAGCAGTACTTC
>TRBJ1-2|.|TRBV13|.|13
CASSPGRRYGYTF
TGTGCCAGCAGCCCCGGGCGTCGCTATGGCTACACCTTC
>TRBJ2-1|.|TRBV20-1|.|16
CSAPPYDSGLGNEQFF
TGCAGTGCCCCACCTTACGACTCGGGGCTCGGCAATGAGCAGTTCTTC
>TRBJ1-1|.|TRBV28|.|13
CASGGLGDTEAFF
TGTGCCAGCGGAGGTCTGGGGGACACTGAAGCTTTCTTT
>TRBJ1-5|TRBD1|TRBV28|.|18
CASRTPGAGGKWGQPQHF
TGTGCCAGCAGAACCCCAGGGGCAGGGGGCAAGTGGGGACAGCCCCAGCATTTT
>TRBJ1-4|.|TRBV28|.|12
CASSWKGGKLFF
TGTGCCAGCAGTTGGAAGGGTGGAAAACTGTTTTTT
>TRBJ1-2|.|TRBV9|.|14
CASSVTGGHYGYTF
TGTGCCAGCAGCGTAACCGGGGGACACTATGGCTACACCTTC
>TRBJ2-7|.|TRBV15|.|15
CATSRVPGPHFEQYF
TGTGCCACCAGCAGAGTGCCAGGGCCGCACTTCGAGCAGTACTTC
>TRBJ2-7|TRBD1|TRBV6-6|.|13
CASAPGQGYEQYF
TGTGCCAGCGCGCCAGGACAGGGCTACGAGCAGTACTTC
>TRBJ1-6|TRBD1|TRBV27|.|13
CASSQGQVSPLHF
TGTGCCAGCAGTCAGGGACAGGTTTCACCCCTCCACTTT
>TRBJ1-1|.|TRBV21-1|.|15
CASSTTGRMNTEAFF
TGTGCCAGCAGCACAACGGGACGGATGAACACTGAAGCTTTCTTT
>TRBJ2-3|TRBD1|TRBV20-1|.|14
CSAWDRGRTDTQYF
TGCAGTGCTTGGGACAGGGGGCGAACAGATACGCAGTATTTT
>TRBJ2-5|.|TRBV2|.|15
CASSSQGRIGETQYF
TGTGCCAGCAGTTCGCAGGGTAGAATCGGAGAGACCCAGTACTTC